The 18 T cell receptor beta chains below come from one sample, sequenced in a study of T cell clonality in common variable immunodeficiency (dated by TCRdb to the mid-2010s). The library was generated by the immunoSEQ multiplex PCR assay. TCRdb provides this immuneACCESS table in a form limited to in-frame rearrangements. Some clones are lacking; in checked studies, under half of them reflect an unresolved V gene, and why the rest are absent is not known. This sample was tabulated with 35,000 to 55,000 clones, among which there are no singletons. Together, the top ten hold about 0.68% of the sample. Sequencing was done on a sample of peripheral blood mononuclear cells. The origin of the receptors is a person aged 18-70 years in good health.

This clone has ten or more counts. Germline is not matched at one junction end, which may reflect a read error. CDR3 sequence: CANSLGVVGYTF. CDR3 DNA (partial): TGTGCCAACAGCCTCGGGGTGGTTGGC. The gene calls are TRBV7-2 and TRBJ1-2; D gene unclear. The read gets to within 3 residues of the CDR3 end, and the germline J gene fills in the rest. Germline V lookup: CDR1 SGHTA, CDR2 FQGNSA. This CDR3 is built from 12 residues.

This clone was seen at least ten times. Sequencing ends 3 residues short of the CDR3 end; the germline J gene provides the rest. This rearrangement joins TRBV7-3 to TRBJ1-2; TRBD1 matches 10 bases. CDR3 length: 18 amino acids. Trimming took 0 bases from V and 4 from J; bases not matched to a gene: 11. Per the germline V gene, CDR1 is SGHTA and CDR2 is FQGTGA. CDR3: CASSLTGTGDAFFYGYTF. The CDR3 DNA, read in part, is TGTGCCAGCAGCTTAACCGGGACAGGGGACGCCTTTTTCTATGGC.

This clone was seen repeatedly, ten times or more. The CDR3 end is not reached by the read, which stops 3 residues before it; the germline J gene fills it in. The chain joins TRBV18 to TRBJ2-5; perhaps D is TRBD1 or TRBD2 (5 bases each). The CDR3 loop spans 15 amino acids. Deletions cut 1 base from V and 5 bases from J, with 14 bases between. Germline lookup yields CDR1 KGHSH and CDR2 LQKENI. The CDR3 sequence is CASSPRGAIGETQYF. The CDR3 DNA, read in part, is TGTGCCAGCTCACCACGAGGGGCGATTGGGGAGACC. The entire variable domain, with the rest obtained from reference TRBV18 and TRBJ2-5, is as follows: NAGVMQNPRHLVRRRGQEARLRCSPMKGHSHVYWYRQLPEEGLKFMVYLQKENIIDESGMPKERFSAEFPKEGPSILRIQQVVRGDSAAYFCASSPRGAIGETQYFGPGTRLLVL.

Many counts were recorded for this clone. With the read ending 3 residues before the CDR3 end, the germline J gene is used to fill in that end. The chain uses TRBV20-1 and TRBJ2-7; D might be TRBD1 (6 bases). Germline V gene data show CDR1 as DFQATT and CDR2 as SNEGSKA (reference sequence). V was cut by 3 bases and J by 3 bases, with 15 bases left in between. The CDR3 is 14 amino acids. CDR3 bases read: TGCAGTGCTAGCGCTCCGGGACACCTCTACGAG. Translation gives CSASAPGHLYE. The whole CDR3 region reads CSASAPGHLYEQYF.

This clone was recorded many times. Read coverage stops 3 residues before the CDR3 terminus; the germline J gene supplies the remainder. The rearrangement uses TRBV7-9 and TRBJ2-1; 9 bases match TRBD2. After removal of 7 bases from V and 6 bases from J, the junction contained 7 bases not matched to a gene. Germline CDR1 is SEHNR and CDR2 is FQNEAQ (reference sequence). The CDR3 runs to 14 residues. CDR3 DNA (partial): TGTGCCAGCAACAAGCGGGGGGACGGCAATGAG. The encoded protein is CASNKRGDGNE. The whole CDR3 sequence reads CASNKRGDGNEQFF.

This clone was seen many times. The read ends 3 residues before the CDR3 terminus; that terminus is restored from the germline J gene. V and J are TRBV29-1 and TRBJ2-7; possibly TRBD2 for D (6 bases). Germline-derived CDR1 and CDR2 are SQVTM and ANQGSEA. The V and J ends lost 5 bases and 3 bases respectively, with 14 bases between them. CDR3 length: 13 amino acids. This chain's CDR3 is CSVTIGTDYEQYF. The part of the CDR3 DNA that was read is TGCAGCGTTACCATCGGGACTGACTACGAG.

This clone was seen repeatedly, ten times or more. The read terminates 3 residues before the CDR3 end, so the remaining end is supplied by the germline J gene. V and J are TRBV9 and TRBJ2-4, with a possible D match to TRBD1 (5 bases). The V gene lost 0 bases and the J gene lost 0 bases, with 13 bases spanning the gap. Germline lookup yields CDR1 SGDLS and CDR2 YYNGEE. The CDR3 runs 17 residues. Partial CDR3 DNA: TGTGCCAGCAGCGTAGGCCCCTGGACATTAGCCAAAAACATT. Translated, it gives CASSVGPWTLAKNI. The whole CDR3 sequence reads CASSVGPWTLAKNIQYF. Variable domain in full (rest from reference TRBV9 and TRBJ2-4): DSGVTQTPKHLITATGQRVTLRCSPRSGDLSVYWYQQSLDQGLQFLIQYYNGEERAKGNILERFSAQQFPDLHSELNLSSLELGDSALYFCASSVGPWTLAKNIQYFGAGTRLSVL.

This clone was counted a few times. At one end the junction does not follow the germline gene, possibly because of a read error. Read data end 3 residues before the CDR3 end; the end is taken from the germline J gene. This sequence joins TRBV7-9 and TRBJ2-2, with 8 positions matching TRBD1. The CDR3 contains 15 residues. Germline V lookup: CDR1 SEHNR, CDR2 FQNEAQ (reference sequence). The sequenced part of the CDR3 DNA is TGTTCCAGCAGCACCTTGACAGGGGTGGATGAAAAG. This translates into CSSSTLTGVDEK. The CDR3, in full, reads CSSSTLTGVDEKLFF.

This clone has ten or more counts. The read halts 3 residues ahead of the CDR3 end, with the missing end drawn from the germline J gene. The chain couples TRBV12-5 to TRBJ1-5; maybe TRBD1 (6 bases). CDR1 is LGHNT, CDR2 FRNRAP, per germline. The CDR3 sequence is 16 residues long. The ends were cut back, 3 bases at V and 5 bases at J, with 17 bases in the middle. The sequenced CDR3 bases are TGTGCTAGTGGTTTCGATACCCGGGACACTTATCAGCCC. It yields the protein CASGFDTRDTYQP. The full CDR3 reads CASGFDTRDTYQPQHF.

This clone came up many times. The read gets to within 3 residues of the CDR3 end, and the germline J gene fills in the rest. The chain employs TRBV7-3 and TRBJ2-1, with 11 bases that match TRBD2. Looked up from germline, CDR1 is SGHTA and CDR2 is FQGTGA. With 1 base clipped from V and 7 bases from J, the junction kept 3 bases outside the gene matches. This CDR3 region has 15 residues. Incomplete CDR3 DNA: TGTGCCAGCAGCTTAATCGCTAGCGGGAGGAATGAG. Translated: CASSLIASGRNE. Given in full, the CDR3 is CASSLIASGRNEQFF.

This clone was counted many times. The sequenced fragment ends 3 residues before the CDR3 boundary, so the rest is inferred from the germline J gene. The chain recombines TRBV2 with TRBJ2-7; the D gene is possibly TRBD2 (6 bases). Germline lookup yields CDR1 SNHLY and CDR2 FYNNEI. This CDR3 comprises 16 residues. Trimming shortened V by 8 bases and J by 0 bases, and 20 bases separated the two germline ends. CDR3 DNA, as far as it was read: TGTGCCAGCGCCACTGAGACCAGCGGGTCCTCCTACGAG. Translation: CASATETSGSSYE. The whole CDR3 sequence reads CASATETSGSSYEQYF. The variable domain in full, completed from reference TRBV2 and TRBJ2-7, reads EPEVTQTPSHQVTQMGQEVILRCVPISNHLYFYWYRQILGQKVEFLVSFYNNEISEKSEIFDDQFSVERPDGSNFTLKIRSTKLEDSAMYFCASATETSGSSYEQYFGPGTRLTVT.

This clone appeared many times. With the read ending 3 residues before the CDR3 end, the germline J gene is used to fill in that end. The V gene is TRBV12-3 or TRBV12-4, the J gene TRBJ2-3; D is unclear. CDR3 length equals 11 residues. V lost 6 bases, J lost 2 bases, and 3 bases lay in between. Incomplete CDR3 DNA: TGTGCCAGCAGCTACACAGATACG. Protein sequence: CASSYTDT. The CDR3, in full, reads CASSYTDTQYF.

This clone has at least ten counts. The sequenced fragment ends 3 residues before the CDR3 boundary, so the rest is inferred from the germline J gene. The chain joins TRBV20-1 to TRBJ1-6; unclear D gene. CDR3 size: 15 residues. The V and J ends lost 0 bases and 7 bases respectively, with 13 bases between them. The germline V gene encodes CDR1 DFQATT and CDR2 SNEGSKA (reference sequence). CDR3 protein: CSARDQERLNSPLHF. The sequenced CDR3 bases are TGCAGTGCTAGAGATCAGGAACGGTTGAATTCACCC.

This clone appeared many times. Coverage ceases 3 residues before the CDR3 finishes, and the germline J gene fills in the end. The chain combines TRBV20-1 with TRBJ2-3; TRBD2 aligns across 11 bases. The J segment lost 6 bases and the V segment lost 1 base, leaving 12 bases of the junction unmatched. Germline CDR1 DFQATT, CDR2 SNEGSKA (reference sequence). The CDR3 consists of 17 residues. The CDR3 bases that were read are TGCAGTGCTAGAGTTCTAGGCACTAGCGGGGGTATGGATACG. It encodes CSARVLGTSGGMDT. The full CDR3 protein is CSARVLGTSGGMDTQYF.

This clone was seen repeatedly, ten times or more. CDR3 DNA, as far as it was read: TGTGCCAGCAGCTTACAGGCTCGAGCGGGGTGGCCAGATACG. Protein sequence: CASSLQARAGWPDT. The whole CDR3 protein is CASSLQARAGWPDTQYF. This rearrangement joins TRBV7-8 to TRBJ2-3; TRBD2 agrees at 7 bases. The observed sequence ends 3 residues before the CDR3 terminus, with the missing tail filled in from the germline J gene. The V segment lost 2 bases and the J segment 4 bases; nucleotides outside the gene matches: 12. The CDR3 loop spans 17 amino acids. Per germline, CDR1 SGHVS and CDR2 FQNEAQ.

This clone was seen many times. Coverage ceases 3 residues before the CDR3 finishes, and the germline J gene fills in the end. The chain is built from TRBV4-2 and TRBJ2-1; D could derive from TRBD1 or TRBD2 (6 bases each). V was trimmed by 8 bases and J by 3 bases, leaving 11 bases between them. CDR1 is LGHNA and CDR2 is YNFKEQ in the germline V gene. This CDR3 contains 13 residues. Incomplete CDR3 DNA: TGTGCCAGCGGGAGGACAGACTACAATGAG. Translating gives CASGRTDYNE. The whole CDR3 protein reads CASGRTDYNEQFF.

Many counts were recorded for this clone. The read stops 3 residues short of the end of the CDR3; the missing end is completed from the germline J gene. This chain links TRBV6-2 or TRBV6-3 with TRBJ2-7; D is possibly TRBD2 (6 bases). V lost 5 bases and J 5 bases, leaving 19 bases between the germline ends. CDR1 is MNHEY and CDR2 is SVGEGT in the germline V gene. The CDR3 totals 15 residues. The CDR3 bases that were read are TGTGCCAGCAGTAAATCGGGGGATTTCGGGAACGAG. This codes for CASSKSGDFGNE. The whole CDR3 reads CASSKSGDFGNEQYF.

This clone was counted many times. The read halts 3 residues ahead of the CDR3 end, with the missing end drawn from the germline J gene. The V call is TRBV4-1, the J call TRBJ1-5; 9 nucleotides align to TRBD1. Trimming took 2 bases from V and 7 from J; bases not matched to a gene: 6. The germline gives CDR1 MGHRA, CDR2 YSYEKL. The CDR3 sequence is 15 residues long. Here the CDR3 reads CASSQLQGAGQPQHF. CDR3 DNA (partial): TGCGCCAGCAGCCAATTACAGGGGGCAGGGCAGCCC.